This is a list of T cell receptor beta chains from one sample in a study of T cell responses to AZD1222 COVID-19 vaccine. TCRdb keeps only in-frame clones here, not all; method: immunoSEQ multiplex PCR. The sample shows some 200,000 clones, roughly 92% of them seen only once. This specimen was peripheral blood, taken 28 days after the second AZD1222 dose. The receptor source for this set is an adult who received the AZD1222 COVID-19 vaccine. Each CDR3 is given with its conserved first and last residue. The order of the fields is V gene, J gene, D gene, clone size, CDR3 protein, CDR3 DNA. The D gene is left open where the match is weak. For some rows the clone size is stated as once, few or many, or as a class when expanded; others skip it.

>TRBV4-1|TRBJ1-1|NA|NA
CASSQAPPATEAFF
TGCGCCAGCAGCCAAGCGCCGCCGGCCACTGAAGCTTTCTTT
>TRBV6-6|TRBJ2-5|NA|NA
CASSHLMGETQYF
TGTGCCAGCAGTCACCTAATGGGGGAGACCCAGTACTTC
>TRBV3-1/TRBV3-2|TRBJ2-7|TRBD1|NA
CASSPTGVHEQYF
TGTGCCAGCAGCCCCACAGGGGTCCACGAGCAGTACTTC
>TRBV14|TRBJ2-2|NA|NA
CASSLVPGANTGELFF
TGTGCCAGCAGCCTGGTCCCAGGCGCGAACACCGGGGAGCTGTTTTTT
>TRBV9|TRBJ2-5|TRBD1|NA
CASSVGQGARETQYF
TGTGCCAGCAGCGTAGGACAGGGAGCACGGGAGACCCAGTACTTC
>TRBV27|TRBJ2-7|NA|NA
CASSPSGRISYEQYF
TGTGCCAGCAGTCCGTCCGGACGGATCTCCTACGAGCAGTACTTC
>TRBV27|TRBJ2-1|TRBD1|once
CASRGQGVTNEQFF
TGTGCCAGCAGGGGACAGGGGGTCACCAATGAGCAGTTCTTC
>TRBV9|TRBJ2-7|NA|NA
CASSVVPAEANEQYF
TGTGCCAGCAGCGTAGTCCCCGCGGAAGCCAACGAGCAGTACTTC
>TRBV7-9|TRBJ2-7|TRBD1|NA
CASSSRDRLDEQYF
TGTGCCAGCAGCTCCAGGGACAGGTTGGACGAGCAGTACTTC
>TRBV28|TRBJ1-5|NA|NA
CASGQTNYQPQHF
TGTGCCAGCGGACAGACAAACTATCAGCCCCAGCATTTT
>TRBV30|TRBJ1-5|NA|NA
CAWRTDSPTGPQHF
TGTGCCTGGAGGACCGACAGCCCTACAGGACCCCAGCATTTT
>TRBV28|TRBJ1-4|NA|NA
CASGGAGKLFF
TGTGCCAGCGGGGGGGCCGGAAAACTGTTTTTT
>TRBV15|TRBJ2-4|NA|NA
CATSRATGPGAKNIQYF
TGTGCCACCAGCAGAGCCACAGGGCCGGGGGCCAAAAACATTCAGTACTTC
>TRBV4-1|TRBJ1-5|NA|NA
CASSQDEVSGVFQPQHF
TGCGCCAGCAGCCAAGATGAGGTATCGGGGGTGTTTCAGCCCCAGCATTTT
>TRBV4-1|TRBJ2-7|TRBD1|NA
CASSLRPGQGADEQYF
TGCGCCAGCAGCCTCCGACCGGGACAGGGGGCCGACGAGCAGTACTTC
>TRBV7-2|TRBJ1-2|TRBD1|NA
CASSSTGQGEGYTF
TGTGCCAGCAGCTCTACCGGACAGGGGGAAGGCTACACCTTC
>TRBV6-4|TRBJ2-1|TRBD2|few
CASSDKRGGSYNEQFF
TGTGCCAGCAGTGATAAGCGGGGGGGATCCTACAATGAGCAGTTCTTC
>TRBV3-1/TRBV3-2|TRBJ1-1|NA|NA
CASSPPIAAGEAFF
TGTGCCAGCAGCCCCCCCATAGCGGCCGGTGAAGCTTTCTTT
>TRBV12-3/TRBV12-4|TRBJ1-5|NA|once
CASSHNQPQHF
TGTGCCAGCAGCCATAATCAGCCCCAGCATTTT
>TRBV24-1|TRBJ2-3|TRBD1|NA
CATSGRPGTGTRDTQYF
TGTGCCACCAGTGGGCGGCCGGGGACAGGGACTCGAGATACGCAGTATTTT
>TRBV6-6|TRBJ2-5|TRBD1|NA
CASSYEGQGRGETQYF
TGTGCCAGCAGTTATGAGGGACAGGGGAGAGGAGAGACCCAGTACTTC
>TRBV7-9|TRBJ2-5|TRBD1|NA
CASTPDTGGRETQYF
TGTGCCAGCACCCCAGATACAGGGGGCCGGGAGACCCAGTACTTC
>TRBV6-2/TRBV6-3|TRBJ1-5|NA|NA
CASSSSTGGNNQPQHF
NA
>TRBV5-1|TRBJ1-1|TRBD1|NA
CASSPGGTEAFF
TGCGCCAGCAGTCCAGGGGGTACTGAAGCTTTCTTT
>TRBV6-6|TRBJ2-7|NA|once
CASSSLQGGYEQYF
TGTGCCAGCAGTTCCCTTCAGGGGGGCTACGAGCAGTACTTC
>TRBV7-3|TRBJ2-1|NA|NA
CASSLMMGEAHEQFF
TGTGCCAGCAGCTTAATGATGGGGGAGGCGCATGAGCAGTTCTTC
>TRBV6-1|TRBJ1-2|NA|NA
CASSEAANSARYGYTF
TGTGCCAGCAGTGAGGCGGCCAACTCTGCGCGCTATGGCTACACCTTC
>TRBV6-5|TRBJ1-4|NA|NA
CASIFSSTNEKLFF
TGTGCCAGCATCTTCAGTTCAACTAATGAAAAACTGTTTTTT
>TRBV7-9|TRBJ2-5|TRBD2|NA
CASSLRFPGLADQETQYF
TGTGCCAGCAGCTTAAGATTCCCGGGGCTAGCGGACCAAGAGACCCAGTACTTC
>TRBV7-2|TRBJ2-1|NA|NA
CASSPGGTGMNNEQFF
TGTGCCAGCAGCCCGGGGGGGACAGGGATGAACAATGAGCAGTTCTTC
>TRBV3-1/TRBV3-2|TRBJ1-2|NA|NA
CASSIGPSDYGYTF
TGTGCCAGCAGCATCGGGCCCTCCGACTATGGCTACACCTTC
>TRBV6-4|TRBJ1-2|NA|NA
CASSDFPGLGYGYTF
TGTGCCAGCAGTGACTTTCCCGGGCTGGGCTATGGCTACACCTTC
>TRBV28|TRBJ1-3|NA|NA
CASSLMVSSGNTIYF
TGTGCCAGCAGTTTGATGGTGAGCTCTGGAAACACCATATATTTT
>TRBV6-5|TRBJ1-3|NA|NA
CASSYNTDSGNTIYF
TGTGCCAGCAGTTATAACACTGACTCTGGAAACACCATATATTTT
>TRBV7-9|TRBJ1-1|NA|NA
CASSSWKGSDTEAFF
TGTGCCAGCAGCTCATGGAAGGGGAGTGACACTGAAGCTTTCTTT
>TRBV11-2|TRBJ1-2|NA|NA
CASSLVSGYTF
TGTGCCAGCAGCTTAGTCTCTGGCTACACCTTC
>TRBV5-1|TRBJ1-1|TRBD1|NA
CASSWWDRSVGTEAFF
TGCGCCAGCAGCTGGTGGGACAGGTCTGTGGGCACTGAAGCTTTCTTT
>TRBV19|TRBJ2-7|NA|NA
CASSKQGTHEQYF
TGTGCCAGTAGTAAGCAGGGAACCCACGAGCAGTACTTC
>TRBV27|TRBJ1-1|NA|NA
CASSSPGRSGAYAEAFF
TGTGCCAGCAGTTCCCCGGGACGATCAGGCGCCTACGCTGAAGCTTTCTTT
>TRBV27|TRBJ2-2|NA|NA
CASSAQRTGELFF
TGTGCCAGCAGTGCACAGAGAACCGGGGAGCTGTTTTTT
>TRBV7-7|TRBJ2-1|TRBD2|once
CASSLTSGGVNEQFF
TGTGCCAGCAGCCTAACTAGCGGGGGGGTAAATGAGCAGTTCTTC
>TRBV14|TRBJ1-2|NA|NA
CASSPSRVYGYTF
TGTGCCAGCAGCCCCTCCAGGGTCTATGGCTACACCTTC
>TRBV28|TRBJ1-4|NA|few
CASSLRGLVEKLFF
TGTGCCAGCAGTTTACGGGGCCTAGTTGAAAAACTGTTTTTT